A single sample is the source of the 13 T cell receptor beta chains below, sequenced in a study of T-cell reconstitution after alpha-beta-depleted transplantation in children. Unique molecular identifiers were incorporated when the TCRbeta library was constructed. From the PCR reads, TCRdb called clonotypes with MiXCR, one entry per CDR3 protein. The sample gives 300,000 to 350,000 distinct CDR3 sequences, 15% to 20% of which show up once; roughly 40% is in the top ten. The sample consisted of PBMCs, mostly from graft donor cells, taken 360 days after TCRalphabeta/CD19-depleted stem cell transplant. These receptors were obtained from a male patient aged 2 to 10 who had a stem cell transplant for acute lymphoblastic leukemia, so the T cells may come from the graft donor.

The CDR3 loop is CASSLVGASEETQYF. The DNA for the CDR3 is TGTGCCAGCAGCTTAGTAGGAGCCTCTGAAGAGACCCAGTACTTC. This chain uses TRBV7-9 with TRBJ2-5; no definite D call. Trimming took 1 base from V and 3 from J, leaving 12 bases between them. Per germline, CDR1 SEHNR and CDR2 FQNEAQ (reference sequence). This CDR3 is 15 amino acids long.

Only a few counts were recorded for this clonotype. The chain carries TRBV5-1 and TRBJ1-4; possibly TRBD1 for D (5 bases). Germline loops: CDR1 SGHRS, CDR2 YFSETQ. This CDR3 has 15 amino acids. V was shortened by 4 bases and J by 0 bases, with 10 bases between the two germline ends. The CDR3 DNA is TGCGCCAGCAGCGACAGTTTTGCAACTAATGAAAAACTGTTTTTT. As protein: CASSDSFATNEKLFF.

V and J are TRBV20-1 and TRBJ2-7; the D call may be TRBD1 or TRBD2 (5 bases each). This CDR3 is 16 amino acids long. Germline V CDR1 and CDR2: DFQATT, SNEGSKA (reference sequence). V lost 3 bases and J 4 bases, leaving 22 bases between the germline ends. The CDR3 DNA is TGCAGTGCTAGTCAGGGTTTGGTCCGGAGAGGGTACGAGCAGTACTTC. Amino acid sequence: CSASQGLVRRGYEQYF.

The chain links TRBV12-3 or TRBV12-4 to TRBJ2-2; 7 bases map to TRBD1. This CDR3 has 16 amino acids. The V gene end was trimmed by 7 bases and the J gene end by 3 bases; junction bases not matched to a gene: 11. The CDR3 coding sequence is TGTGCCAGCAATCAACAGGGGCGGACTTACACCGGGGAGCTGTTTTTT. Its protein product is CASNQQGRTYTGELFF.

This clonotype has just a few counts. V gene TRBV11-3 combines with J gene TRBJ2-1, with a tentative D call TRBD1 (5 bases). The V gene's germline CDR1 is SGHNT and CDR2 YENEEA. The V end was cut by 3 bases, the J end by 5 bases, with 14 bases between. The CDR3 runs to 15 residues. CDR3 loop: CASSLGPQEDNEQFF. CDR3 DNA: TGTGCCAGCAGCTTGGGGCCACAAGAAGACAATGAGCAGTTCTTC.

The genes are TRBV29-1 and TRBJ2-3, with 8 bases lining up with TRBD2. The CDR3 runs 15 residues. Germline loops: CDR1 SQVTM, CDR2 ANQGSEA. Trimming took 5 bases from V and 2 from J; bases not matched to a gene: 9. This chain's CDR3 is CSVYPRLANTDTQYF. The DNA for the CDR3 is TGCAGCGTTTACCCCCGACTAGCGAACACAGATACGCAGTATTTT.

This clonotype has more than one count but fewer than ten. J is TRBJ2-5 and V is TRBV4-1; 14 nucleotides agree with TRBD2. Germline loops: CDR1 MGHRA, CDR2 YSYEKL. The CDR3 totals 16 residues. J gave up 10 bases and V 0 bases, and 7 bases lay outside the gene matches. The CDR3 DNA reads TGCGCCAGCAGCCAAGATGCCCTCGGACTAGCGGGGGGCCAGTACTTC. The encoded protein is CASSQDALGLAGGQYF.

This clonotype came up a few times. The chain employs TRBV20-1 and TRBJ1-2; D is perhaps TRBD1 (6 bases). Germline V gene sequence: CDR1 DFQATT, CDR2 SNEGSKA (reference sequence). The CDR3 sequence is 14 residues long. The V and J ends lost 2 bases and 4 bases respectively, with 14 bases between them. CDR3 sequence reads: CSARSSGASYGYTF. The CDR3 region has the DNA TGCAGTGCTAGAAGCTCAGGGGCTTCCTATGGCTACACCTTC.

The chain combines TRBV5-2 with TRBJ2-7; TRBD1 is taken as the D call from the table, unchecked against the DNA. TRBV5-2 is an annotated pseudogene. CDR3 length equals 14 residues. CDR3: CARGPTRPGGEQYF. The DNA of the CDR3 is TGTGCCAGGGGCCCTACGAGACCAGGGGGTGAGCAGTACTTC.

This clonotype has more than one count but fewer than ten. The rearrangement uses TRBV25-1 and TRBJ1-5, with D maybe TRBD1 (5 bases). CDR1 and CDR2 (germline): MGHDK, SYGVNS. The CDR3 is made up of 13 amino acids. Trimming left V 3 bases short and J 7 bases short, with 10 bases between. CDR3 coding DNA: TGTGCCAGCAGTGAGGCCGGGGGACAGCCCCAGCATTTT. Protein: CASSEAGGQPQHF.

This chain links TRBV4-3 with TRBJ2-3; D is uncertain. The germline V gene encodes CDR1 LGHNA and CDR2 YSLEER. V lost 1 base to trimming and J lost 4 bases, with 12 bases between them. The CDR3 sequence is 15 residues long. The CDR3 loop reads CASSQAPIPADTQYF. In nucleotides, the CDR3 is TGCGCCAGCAGCCAAGCTCCCATACCAGCAGATACGCAGTATTTT.

The chain couples TRBV27 to TRBJ2-5; no firm D call. This CDR3 comprises 13 residues. Trimming stripped 5 bases from V and 5 bases from J, with 12 bases between. Germline-derived CDR1 and CDR2 are MNHEY and SMNVEV (reference sequence). The CDR3 sequence: CASSDAQAETQYF. DNA for the CDR3: TGTGCCAGCAGTGATGCCCAGGCGGAGACCCAGTACTTC.

The V call is TRBV27, the J call TRBJ2-7; D unclear. With 5 bases removed from V and 3 bases from J, the gap between germline ends came to 11 bases. Germline CDR1 reads MNHEY; CDR2 reads SMNVEV (reference sequence). This CDR3 spans 13 amino acids. CDR3 sequence: CASSASYHYEQYF. The DNA of the CDR3 is TGTGCCAGCAGTGCGTCCTACCACTACGAGCAGTACTTC.